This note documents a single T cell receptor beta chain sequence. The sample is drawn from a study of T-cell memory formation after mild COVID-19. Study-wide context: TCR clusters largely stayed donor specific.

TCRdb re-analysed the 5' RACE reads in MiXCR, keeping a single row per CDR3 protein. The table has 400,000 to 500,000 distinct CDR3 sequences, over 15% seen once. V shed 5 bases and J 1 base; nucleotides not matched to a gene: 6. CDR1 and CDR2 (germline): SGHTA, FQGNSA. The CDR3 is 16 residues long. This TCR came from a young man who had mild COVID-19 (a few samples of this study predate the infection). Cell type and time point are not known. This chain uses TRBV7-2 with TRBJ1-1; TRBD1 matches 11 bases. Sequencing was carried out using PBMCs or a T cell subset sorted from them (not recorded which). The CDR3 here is CASSPRDRGTNTEAFF. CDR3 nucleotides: TGTGCCAGCAGCCCCCGGGACAGGGGGACGAACACTGAAGCTTTCTTT. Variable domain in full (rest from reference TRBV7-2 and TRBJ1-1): GAGVSQSPSNKVTEKGKDVELRCDPISGHTALYWYRQSLGQGLEFLIYFQGNSAPDKSGLPSDRFSAERTGGSVSTLTIQRTQQEDSAVYLCASSPRDRGTNTEAFFGQGTRLTVV.